This TCR beta chain was sequenced for a study of blood T cell repertoires in COVID-19. The protocol was immunoSEQ multiplex PCR, while the TCRdb copy is restricted to in-frame clones and leaves out a portion. The sample lists more than 350,000 clones, 85% to 90% occurring once. Germline loops: CDR1 MNHEY, CDR2 SVGAGI. V lost 6 bases and J 5 bases, leaving 10 bases between the germline ends. The CDR3 contains 13 residues. Symptom resolution, clearance, or two negative PCRs marked the recovered donors of Cohort 3. This clone has more than one count but fewer than ten. This rearrangement joins TRBV6-5 to TRBJ1-4; D is possibly TRBD1 (5 bases). The sample consisted of PBMCs or T cells enriched from blood (not recorded which). This clonotype was sampled from a young man who had recovered from COVID-19. CDR3 protein: CASRRQGNEKLFF. CDR3 coding DNA: TGTGCCAGCAGGAGGCAGGGAAATGAAAAACTGTTTTTT.